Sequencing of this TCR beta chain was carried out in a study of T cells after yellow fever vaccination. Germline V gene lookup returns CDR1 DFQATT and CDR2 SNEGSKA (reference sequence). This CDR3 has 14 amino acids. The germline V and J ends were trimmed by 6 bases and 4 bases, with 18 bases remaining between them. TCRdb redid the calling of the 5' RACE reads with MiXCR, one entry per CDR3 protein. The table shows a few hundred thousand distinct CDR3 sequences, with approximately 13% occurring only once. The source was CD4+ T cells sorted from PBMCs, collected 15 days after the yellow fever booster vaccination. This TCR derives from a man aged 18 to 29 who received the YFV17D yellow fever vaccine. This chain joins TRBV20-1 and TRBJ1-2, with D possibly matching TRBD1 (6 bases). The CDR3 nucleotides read TGCAGTGCCCAACGGGACACTTTCTTCTATGGCTACACCTTC. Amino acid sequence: CSAQRDTFFYGYTF.